This is a list of T cell receptor beta chains from one sample in a study of blood T cell repertoires in COVID-19. Generated by immunoSEQ multiplex PCR, the TCRdb table keeps only in-frame clones and is missing some. The table shows 120,000 or so clones, with roughly 88% occurring only once. Sequencing input: peripheral blood. These TCRs come from an elderly woman with acute or convalescent COVID-19. CDR3s include the opening cysteine and the closing phenylalanine or tryptophan. D genes are given only for firm matches. Only some rows state a clone size, as once, few, many or a class for expanded clones.

CDR3nt,CDR3aa,j_gene,d_gene,v_gene,abundance
TGTGCCACCAGTGATCCTAGGACTAGCGGTGAGACCCAGTACTTC,CATSDPRTSGETQYF,TRBJ2-5,TRBD2,TRBV24-1,.
TGTGCCAGCAGTGACCGAACGAGGTCGGGAGACCCAGATACGCAGTATTTT,CASSDRTRSGDPDTQYF,TRBJ2-3,.,TRBV25-1,.
TGTGCCATCCCTGGGGACAGGGAAGGTTCTAACTATGGCTACACCTTC,CAIPGDREGSNYGYTF,TRBJ1-2,TRBD1,TRBV10-3,.
TGTGCCAGCTCACCGGTGACAGGGGCAACTAACTATGGCTACACCTTC,CASSPVTGATNYGYTF,TRBJ1-2,TRBD1,TRBV18,once
TGTGCCAGCAGCTACTCTCGGAGCAACTATGGCTACACCTTC,CASSYSRSNYGYTF,TRBJ1-2,.,TRBV7-8,.
TGTGCCAGCAGTGAGAGGTCTAGCGGGGGAACGCAGTATTTT,CASSERSSGGTQYF,TRBJ2-3,TRBD2,TRBV6-4,.
TGTGCCACCAGTGATCCCTTCACAGGGGGCCGGGAGACCCAGTACTTC,CATSDPFTGGRETQYF,TRBJ2-5,TRBD1,TRBV24-1,.
TGTGCCAGCAGTCAGAGGGGGCTGCTTTATGGCTACACCTTC,CASSQRGLLYGYTF,TRBJ1-2,TRBD1,TRBV5-8,.
TGCGCCAGCAGCCAAGGGTTCAGCACTGAAGCTTTCTTT,CASSQGFSTEAFF,TRBJ1-1,.,TRBV4-3,.
TGTGCCAGCAGTGAAGTAGGGACATACTATGGCTACACCTTC,CASSEVGTYYGYTF,TRBJ1-2,.,TRBV6-1,few
TGTGCCAGCAGTAACGGACAGGGACGATACAATGAGCAGTTCTTC,CASSNGQGRYNEQFF,TRBJ2-1,TRBD1,TRBV6-5,.
TGCGCCAGCAGCCAAGGGACGGGGAGGATCTATGGCTACACCTTC,CASSQGTGRIYGYTF,TRBJ1-2,.,TRBV4-3,.
TGCGCCAGCAGCACCGGACAGGGTTACAATGAGCAGTTCTTC,CASSTGQGYNEQFF,TRBJ2-1,TRBD1,TRBV5-1,.
TGTGCCAGCAGCTTAGTGGGGACTAGCGGTTACAATGAGCAGTTCTTC,CASSLVGTSGYNEQFF,TRBJ2-1,TRBD2,TRBV7-2,once
TGTGCCAGCAGCTTAGCGAGGCCTAGCGGGGGGGCCAATGAGCAGTTCTTC,CASSLARPSGGANEQFF,TRBJ2-1,TRBD2,TRBV7-9,.